This entry lists 25 T cell receptor beta chains sequenced from one sample in a study of cytomegalovirus exposure and HLA in healthy donors. Both 60 Vbeta primers and 13 Jbeta primers went into the PCR. Repertoires were generated with immunoSEQ multiplex PCR, while TCRdb's copy carries only in-frame clones and drops some. Among 250,000 or so clones listed, about 80% were seen once. Sequencing input: PBMCs. The receptors shown here come from a woman aged 55-75 years in good health and CMV-seropositive.

The V and J genes are TRBV5-1 and TRBJ2-7, with D maybe TRBD1 (6 bases). Trimming took off 2 bases at V and 5 bases at J, with 20 bases between the two ends. The CDR3 runs to 16 residues. Germline loops: CDR1 SGHRS, CDR2 YFSETQ. Here the CDR3 DNA reads TGCGCCAGCAGCTTCCAGGGGAGTAAAAAGGAGCACGAGCAGTACTTC. Amino acids: CASSFQGSKKEHEQYF.

The chain has TRBV10-3 and TRBJ2-7, with TRBD2 matching 11 bases. Losses at the gene ends were 5 bases for V and 2 bases for J; bases not matched to a gene: 5. Germline CDR1 is ENHRY and CDR2 is SYGVKD. This CDR3 has 15 amino acids. CDR3 residues: CAISNPGLAAYEQYF. CDR3 nucleotide sequence: TGTGCCATCAGTAATCCGGGACTAGCGGCCTACGAGCAGTACTTC.

V usage is TRBV5-4 and J usage is TRBJ1-3; 7 bases are a match to TRBD1. The V gene end was trimmed by 4 bases and the J gene end by 0 bases; junction bases not matched to a gene: 4. The CDR3 spans 15 residues. Germline V gene sequence: CDR1 SGHNT, CDR2 YYREEE (reference sequence). The CDR3 DNA reads TGTGCCAGCAGCCGCGACAGGGTCTCTGGAAACACCATATATTTT. Protein product: CASSRDRVSGNTIYF.

This clone came up once. The chain links TRBV7-2 to TRBJ2-7, with TRBD2 matching over 7 bases. V shed 6 bases and J 2 bases; nucleotides not matched to a gene: 7. The germline gives CDR1 SGHTA, CDR2 FQGNSA. This CDR3 spans 14 amino acids. The CDR3 sequence: CASSSSGDPYEQYF. As DNA, the CDR3 is TGTGCCAGCAGTTCCAGCGGGGATCCCTACGAGCAGTACTTC.

The gene calls are TRBV5-1 and TRBJ2-5; possibly TRBD2 for D (6 bases). Trimming removed 4 bases from V and 1 base from J, with 23 bases in between. CDR3 length: 18 amino acids. Germline V lookup: CDR1 SGHRS, CDR2 YFSETQ. CDR3 in amino acids: CASSPAGTGYGGQETQYF. The CDR3 DNA follows: TGCGCCAGCAGCCCGGCCGGGACTGGATACGGGGGCCAAGAGACCCAGTACTTC. Full variable domain (remainder filled in from reference TRBV5-1 and TRBJ2-5): KAGVTQTPRYLIKTRGQQVTLSCSPISGHRSVSWYQQTPGQGLQFLFEYFSETQRNKGNFPGRFSGRQFSNSRSEMNVSTLELGDSALYLCASSPAGTGYGGQETQYFGPGTRLLVL.

About this clone itself: The same CDR3 is also encoded by other DNA sequences in this sample. CDR3 sequence: CASSPYRGLITEAFF. The CDR3 DNA is TGTGCCAGCAGCCCTTATAGGGGATTGATCACTGAAGCTTTCTTT. The J gene is TRBJ1-1, the V gene TRBV7-9; D might be TRBD1 (5 bases). Per the germline V gene, CDR1 is SEHNR and CDR2 is FQNEAQ (reference sequence). Trimming left V 5 bases short and J 4 bases short, with 17 bases between. The length of the CDR3 is 15 residues. The full variable domain, with the rest looked up from reference TRBV7-9 and TRBJ1-1, is DTGVSQNPRHKITKRGQNVTFRCDPISEHNRLYWYRQTLGQGPEFLTYFQNEAQLEKSRLLSDRFSAERPKGSFSTLEIQRTEQGDSAMYLCASSPYRGLITEAFFGQGTRLTVV.

The rearrangement uses TRBV19 and TRBJ2-1; TRBD2 matches at 15 bases. V was pared by 2 bases and J by 7 bases, with 6 bases of the junction left unmatched. The CDR3 runs to 17 residues. Germline assignment: CDR1 LNHDA and CDR2 SQIVND (reference sequence). The CDR3 DNA reads TGTGCCAGTAGTATACGGACTAGCGGGAGGGCCAGGAATGAGCAGTTCTTC. It codes for CASSIRTSGRARNEQFF.

The genes are TRBV5-4 and TRBJ2-2; 15 positions match TRBD2. The CDR3 runs 16 residues. Per the germline V gene, CDR1 is SGHNT and CDR2 is YYREEE (reference sequence). V lost 3 bases and J lost 6; bases outside the gene matches: 3. The DNA of the CDR3 is TGTGCCAGCAGCTGGAGGACTAGCGGGAGGGCCGGGGAGCTGTTTTTT. As protein: CASSWRTSGRAGELFF.

A word on this clone: Distinct nucleotide sequences in the sample also encode this CDR3. The chain uses TRBV25-1 and TRBJ2-7; weak D call: TRBD1 (6 bases). Trimming cost V 2 bases and J 4 bases, with 9 bases left between them. Germline V gene lookup returns CDR1 MGHDK and CDR2 SYGVNS. CDR3 size: 13 residues. The CDR3 protein is CASSEGRGYEQYF. CDR3 bases: TGTGCCAGCAGTGAAGGCAGGGGTTACGAGCAGTACTTC.

V is TRBV5-4 and J is TRBJ2-7; 9 nucleotides match TRBD1. CDR1 SGHNT and CDR2 YYREEE come from the germline V gene (reference sequence). There are 15 residues in the CDR3. V shed 0 bases and J 3 bases; nucleotides not matched to a gene: 4. CDR3 bases: TGTGCCAGCAGCTTGGGGGGGACAGGGATCTACGAGCAGTACTTC. This translates into CASSLGGTGIYEQYF.

This clone was counted a few times. The chain employs TRBV28 and TRBJ1-4; no clear D. Trimming took 3 bases from V and 4 from J, leaving 12 bases between them. Germline CDR1 reads MDHEN; CDR2 reads SYDVKM. The CDR3 sequence is 15 residues long. The CDR3 bases are TGTGCCAGCAGTTTGTGGCCCACCCTTAATGAAAAACTGTTTTTT. The encoded protein is CASSLWPTLNEKLFF. The whole variable domain, filled in from reference TRBV28 and TRBJ1-4, reads DVKVTQSSRYLVKRTGEKVFLECVQDMDHENMFWYRQDPGLGLRLIYFSYDVKMKEKGDIPEGYSVSREKKERFSLILESASTNQTSMYLCASSLWPTLNEKLFFGSGTQLSVL.

The rearrangement uses TRBV7-9 and TRBJ2-1; the match to TRBD2 covers 9 bases. CDR1 is SEHNR and CDR2 is FQNEAQ in the germline V gene (reference sequence). V lost 5 bases to trimming and J lost 3 bases; unmatched junction nucleotides: 11. CDR3 length equals 17 residues. DNA for the CDR3: TGTGCCAGCAGCCCACCCAATTTTAGCGGGAGCTACAATGAGCAGTTCTTC. Its translation is CASSPPNFSGSYNEQFF.

This clone was observed a single time. The chain recombines TRBV20-1 with TRBJ1-2; no clear D. CDR1 DFQATT and CDR2 SNEGSKA come from the germline V gene (reference sequence). The CDR3 sequence is 10 residues long. Trimming shortened V by 4 bases and J by 5 bases, and 5 bases separated the two germline ends. CDR3 DNA: TGCAGTGCTAACACGTATGGCTACACCTTC. It yields the protein CSANTYGYTF.

This clone was recorded only once. Other DNA sequences from this sample encode an identical CDR3 as well. The V and J genes are TRBV19 and TRBJ2-1, with a tentative D call TRBD2 (5 bases). The CDR3 sequence is 14 residues long. From germline, CDR1 is LNHDA and CDR2 SQIVND (reference sequence). V lost 3 bases, J lost 0 bases, and 6 bases lay in between. CDR3 nucleotides: TGTGCCAGTAGTATTGGGAGCTCCTACAATGAGCAGTTCTTC. This encodes CASSIGSSYNEQFF.

The sample holds a few counts of this clone. The chain joins TRBV7-9 to TRBJ2-7; 7 bases agree with TRBD1. The CDR3 has 11 residues. Germline assignment: CDR1 SEHNR and CDR2 FQNEAQ (reference sequence). The junction had 9 bases not matched to a gene; V was cut back by 6 bases and J by 13 bases. CDR3 region: CASRDTGQIYF. CDR3 bases: TGTGCCAGCAGGGACACGGGACAGATATACTTC.

The chain joins TRBV6-5 to TRBJ1-1; weak D call: TRBD1 (6 bases). This CDR3 is built from 12 residues. CDR1 and CDR2 from the germline V gene are MNHEY and SVGAGI. Trimming left V 6 bases short and J 8 bases short, with 13 bases between. For the CDR3, the DNA is TGTGCCAGCAGACCGGACAGCACCGAAGCTTTCTTT. As protein: CASRPDSTEAFF.

Of note for this clone: This specimen includes other DNA sequences encoding the same CDR3. The V gene is TRBV5-1, the J gene TRBJ2-1, with TRBD1 matching 7 bases. This CDR3 contains 15 residues. CDR1 and CDR2 (germline): SGHRS, YFSETQ. V lost 0 bases, J lost 8 bases, and 8 bases stayed unmatched. CDR3 sequence (DNA): TGCGCCAGCAGCTTGGACAGGGGATTTGTGGATGAGCAGTTCTTC. Amino acid sequence: CASSLDRGFVDEQFF.

CDR3: CASSRADTQYF. CDR3 sequence (DNA): TGTGCCAGTAGTCGGGCAGATACGCAGTATTTT. The J gene is TRBJ2-3, the V gene TRBV19; no definite D call. Germline V lookup: CDR1 LNHDA, CDR2 SQIVND (reference sequence). The CDR3 sequence is 11 residues long. Trimming took off 5 bases at V and 4 bases at J, with 4 bases between the two ends.

As DNA, the CDR3 is TGTGCCAGCTCACCATTGCGCAGGGATGCGAACACCGGGGAGCTGTTTTTT. This gives the protein CASSPLRRDANTGELFF. This sequence joins TRBV18 and TRBJ2-2, with D perhaps matching TRBD1 (5 bases). This CDR3 has 17 amino acids. Trimming left V 2 bases short and J 0 bases short, with 13 bases between. The germline CDR1 and CDR2 sequences are KGHSH and LQKENI.

The CDR3 loop reads CASTTGVPYGYTF. In nucleotides, the CDR3 is TGTGCCAGTACAACAGGGGTTCCCTATGGCTACACCTTC. This sequence joins TRBV28 and TRBJ1-2, with 7 bases identical to TRBD1. Trimming removed 9 bases from V and 4 bases from J; junction bases left unmatched: 8. This CDR3 region has 13 residues. Germline lookup yields CDR1 MDHEN and CDR2 SYDVKM.

This clone appeared a single time. The J gene is TRBJ2-2, the V gene TRBV7-8, with 8 bases matching TRBD2. The CDR3 loop spans 14 amino acids. The junction had 2 bases not matched to a gene; V was cut back by 6 bases and J by 2 bases. Germline V gene lookup returns CDR1 SGHVS and CDR2 FQNEAQ. The CDR3, as DNA: TGTGCCAGCAGAGCGGGAGCCAACACCGGGGAGCTGTTTTTT. As protein: CASRAGANTGELFF.

The V call is TRBV19, the J call TRBJ2-2; D is unclear. Trimming took 7 bases from V and 7 from J, leaving 7 bases between them. Germline assignment: CDR1 LNHDA and CDR2 SQIVND (reference sequence). The CDR3 is 11 amino acids. CDR3 bases: TGTGCCAGTACCGAGGACGGGGAGCTGTTTTTT. Residues: CASTEDGELFF.

The chain links TRBV9 to TRBJ2-7, with D possibly matching TRBD2 (6 bases). The V gene's germline CDR1 is SGDLS and CDR2 YYNGEE. CDR3 length: 14 residues. V gave up 0 bases and J gave up 4 bases, with 11 bases separating them. In nucleotides, the CDR3 is TGTGCCAGCAGCGTAGCGGGAGATCATTACGAGCAGTACTTC. As protein: CASSVAGDHYEQYF. The whole variable domain, filled in from reference TRBV9 and TRBJ2-7, reads DSGVTQTPKHLITATGQRVTLRCSPRSGDLSVYWYQQSLDQGLQFLIQYYNGEERAKGNILERFSAQQFPDLHSELNLSSLELGDSALYFCASSVAGDHYEQYFGPGTRLTVT.

The chain links TRBV6-5 to TRBJ2-2, with D possibly being TRBD1 (5 bases). This CDR3 is built from 15 residues. Germline CDR1 and CDR2: MNHEY and SVGAGI. The ends were cut back, 4 bases at V and 0 bases at J, with 9 bases in the middle. The CDR3 sequence: CASSFRQTNTGELFF. CDR3 coding DNA: TGTGCCAGCAGTTTCAGACAGACGAACACCGGGGAGCTGTTTTTT.

The V and J genes are TRBV5-1 and TRBJ2-1; maybe TRBD1 (6 bases). The V gene lost 3 bases and the J gene lost 8 bases, with 12 bases spanning the gap. CDR1 SGHRS and CDR2 YFSETQ come from the germline V gene. This CDR3 has 13 amino acids. The CDR3 protein is CASSYTGLDEQFF. The CDR3 bases are TGCGCCAGCAGCTATACAGGGCTTGATGAGCAGTTCTTC.